This paragraph reports one T cell receptor beta chain. Antigen unknown. This entry belongs to a study of cytomegalovirus exposure and HLA in healthy donors. The study, taken as a whole, reports: The study assumed roughly uniform donor sequencing depth for presence/absence analyses. As a later analysis showed, several of the most significant clusters appeared to be linked to common viral pathogens. Reports state that TCR beta sequences accurately predicted most subjects' HLA-A and HLA-B alleles.

Primers: 60 Vbeta forward and 13 Jbeta reverse. Sequencing used immunoSEQ multiplex PCR; TCRdb keeps in-frame clones, though not all of them. The sample contains 65,000 to 80,000 clones, about 68% of which appear only once. Germline CDR1 reads MNHNS; CDR2 reads SASEGT. CDR3 length equals 13 residues. V shed 8 bases and J shed 10 bases, with 20 bases lying between them. The chain employs TRBV6-1 and TRBJ1-1; D is possibly TRBD1 (6 bases). The sequenced material came from PBMCs. The source is a man in his forties in good health and CMV-seropositive. The CDR3 is CASDDRGGRSAFF. DNA for the CDR3: TGTGCCAGCGACGACCGAGGGGGTAGGTCAGCTTTCTTT.